The 14 T cell receptor beta chains in this list originate from one sample, sequenced in a study of early T cells in non-severe SARS-CoV-2 infection. TCRdb analysed the 5' RACE reads with MiXCR anew, one entry per CDR3 protein. Altogether fewer than 35,000 distinct CDR3 sequences are present, about 5% being singletons, with the ten largest covering 11% to 15%. The material sequenced was whole blood. Source of these receptors: an adult who was a healthcare worker with PCR-confirmed SARS-CoV-2 infection or an uninfected control (not recorded which).

This clonotype was detected many times. The chain has TRBV10-3 and TRBJ2-7; no firm D call. Germline assignment: CDR1 ENHRY and CDR2 SYGVKD. The CDR3 totals 15 residues. Trimming took off 3 bases at V and 3 bases at J, with 15 bases between the two ends. CDR3 residues: CAISENPGQHYEQYF. CDR3 bases: TGTGCCATCAGTGAAAACCCGGGCCAACACTACGAGCAGTACTTC.

Ten or more counts support this clonotype. V is TRBV4-1 and J is TRBJ2-1, with 10 nucleotides matching TRBD2. V lost 5 bases and J lost 11; bases outside the gene matches: 9. Germline V gene lookup returns CDR1 MGHRA and CDR2 YSYEKL. The CDR3 spans 14 residues. The CDR3 reads CASSTPSGGPKQFF. The CDR3 coding sequence is TGCGCCAGCAGCACGCCTAGCGGGGGCCCTAAGCAGTTCTTC.

This clonotype was picked up many times. The chain uses TRBV6-2 or TRBV6-3 and TRBJ2-7; TRBD2 matches 7 bases. J was trimmed by 0 bases and V by 6 bases; bases with no gene match: 5. This CDR3 is built from 14 residues. Germline lookup yields CDR1 MNHEY and CDR2 SVGEGT. The CDR3 nucleotides are TGTGCCAGCAGACAGCGGGGAAGCTCCTACGAGCAGTACTTC. Translation gives CASRQRGSSYEQYF.

This clonotype has a count of ten or more. The rearrangement links TRBV29-1 to TRBJ2-5; TRBD2 matches 9 bases. CDR3 size: 13 residues. CDR1 is SQVTM and CDR2 is ANQGSEA in the germline V gene. V dropped 5 bases and J dropped 4; count of bases not matched to a gene: 5. This CDR3 reads CSVPGTSTETQYF. Here the CDR3 DNA reads TGCAGCGTTCCCGGGACTAGCACAGAGACCCAGTACTTC.

This clonotype has only a few counts. This chain joins TRBV20-1 and TRBJ1-2; no definite D call. CDR3 length equals 13 residues. The V end was cut by 6 bases, the J end by 8 bases, with 19 bases between. Germline lookup yields CDR1 DFQATT and CDR2 SNEGSKA (reference sequence). The CDR3 loop reads CSATPPGPWGYTF. CDR3 nucleotides: TGCAGTGCAACACCCCCAGGTCCATGGGGCTACACCTTC.

This clonotype was counted ten times or more. The genes are TRBV2 and TRBJ2-7; D might be TRBD2 (7 bases). This CDR3 spans 14 amino acids. The germline V gene has CDR1 SNHLY and CDR2 FYNNEI. The V end was cut by 7 bases, the J end by 4 bases, with 17 bases between. The CDR3 is CASKAGGRGYEQYF. The CDR3, as DNA: TGTGCCAGCAAGGCCGGGGGGCGAGGATACGAGCAGTACTTC.

Ten or more counts support this clonotype. The J gene is TRBJ2-7, the V gene TRBV7-6; D is perhaps TRBD2 (6 bases). Trimming took off 4 bases at V and 3 bases at J, with 19 bases between the two ends. This CDR3 has 16 amino acids. The germline CDR1 and CDR2 sequences are SGHVS and FNYEAQ. CDR3 residues: CASSSTRPGVVYEQYF. CDR3 coding DNA: TGTGCCAGCAGCTCAACCCGGCCGGGGGTGGTCTACGAGCAGTACTTC. Based on the CDR3 plus reference TRBV7-6 and TRBJ2-7, the full variable domain is GAGVSQSPRYKVTKRGQDVALRCDPISGHVSLYWYRQALGQGPEFLTYFNYEAQQDKSGLPNDRFSAERPEGSISTLTIQRTEQRDSAMYRCASSSTRPGVVYEQYFGPGTRLTVT.

This clonotype occurred many times. The chain recombines TRBV24-1 with TRBJ2-1; TRBD2 aligns across 8 bases. The CDR3 loop spans 15 amino acids. The junction had 2 bases not matched to a gene; V was cut back by 5 bases and J by 0 bases. The germline gives CDR1 KGHDR, CDR2 SFDVKD. CDR3 DNA sequence: TGTGCCACCAGTGGCAGCGGGGGCTCCTACAATGAGCAGTTCTTC. As protein: CATSGSGGSYNEQFF.

There are many counts of this clonotype. The CDR3 bases are TGTGCCAGCAGCTTAGCGGTAGTACGGACCCTCTCTGGGGCCAACGTCCTGACTTTC. Its protein is CASSLAVVRTLSGANVLTF. This chain uses TRBV7-9 with TRBJ2-6; D gene uncertain. With 0 bases removed from V and 0 bases from J, the gap between germline ends came to 15 bases. The CDR3 extends over 19 amino acids. CDR1 is SEHNR, CDR2 FQNEAQ, per germline (reference sequence).

This clonotype has only a few counts. V and J are TRBV4-3 and TRBJ1-4; 12 bases line up with TRBD1. V lost 4 bases to trimming and J lost 8 bases; unmatched junction nucleotides: 5. Germline V gene data show CDR1 as LGHNA and CDR2 as YSLEER. This CDR3 is built from 15 residues. The CDR3 loop reads CASSPSGTGGEKLFF. The CDR3 nucleotides read TGCGCCAGCAGCCCGTCCGGGACAGGGGGCGAAAAACTGTTTTTT.

At least ten counts were recorded for this clonotype. This chain links TRBV6-6 with TRBJ2-3; D is unresolved. With 7 bases removed from V and 1 base from J, the gap between germline ends came to 6 bases. Germline CDR1 reads MNHNY; CDR2 reads SVGAGI (reference sequence). The CDR3 runs 12 residues. The CDR3 bases are TGTGCCAGCAAGGATGGCACAGATACGCAGTATTTT. It encodes CASKDGTDTQYF.

Ten or more counts support this clonotype. V is TRBV6-1 and J is TRBJ1-2; 9 bases align to TRBD1. CDR3 length: 14 residues. The V gene's germline CDR1 is MNHNS and CDR2 SASEGT. The V gene end was trimmed by 3 bases and the J gene end by 8 bases; junction bases not matched to a gene: 7. The CDR3 coding sequence is TGTGCCAGCAGTGACACAGGGGGCGCGGAGGGCTACACCTTC. Its protein is CASSDTGGAEGYTF.

The chain is built from TRBV11-1 and TRBJ2-3; D uncertain. The CDR3 is 12 amino acids. Germline assignment: CDR1 SGHAT and CDR2 FQDESV (reference sequence). Trimming took off 6 bases at V and 6 bases at J, with 10 bases between the two ends. The CDR3 reads CASSLSSDTQYF. As DNA, the CDR3 is TGTGCCAGCAGTCTCTCCTCGGATACGCAGTATTTT.

This clonotype appeared many times. The V gene is TRBV4-1, the J gene TRBJ2-4, with D hard to call. The CDR3 length is 14 residues. The germline V and J ends were trimmed by 1 base and 8 bases, with 12 bases remaining between them. Germline assignment: CDR1 MGHRA and CDR2 YSYEKL. The CDR3: CASSQVARLDIQYF. As DNA, the CDR3 is TGCGCCAGCAGCCAAGTCGCCCGGTTGGACATTCAGTACTTC.